Following are 12 T cell receptor beta chains from one sample sequenced in a study of cytomegalovirus exposure and HLA in healthy donors. 60 Vbeta and 13 Jbeta primers were used in PCR. Libraries were prepared by immunoSEQ multiplex PCR; TCRdb keeps only in-frame clonotypes and omits some of them. The table lists some 120,000 clones, about four fifths of them singletons. The sequenced sample consisted of PBMCs. These TCRs come from a woman aged 45-59 years in good health and CMV-seropositive.

J is TRBJ2-5 and V is TRBV10-3, with a tentative D call TRBD1 (6 bases). The CDR3 covers 14 residues. Germline loops: CDR1 ENHRY, CDR2 SYGVKD. The germline V and J ends were trimmed by 5 bases and 3 bases, with 13 bases remaining between them. CDR3 in amino acids: CAISPLTGEETQYF. As DNA, the CDR3 is TGTGCCATCAGTCCCTTGACAGGAGAAGAGACCCAGTACTTC.

The chain combines TRBV2 with TRBJ2-7; 11 bases map to TRBD1. This CDR3 spans 15 amino acids. Germline CDR1 is SNHLY and CDR2 is FYNNEI. The trim removed 4 bases at V and 2 bases at J, leaving 4 bases unmatched. The DNA of the CDR3 is TGTGCCAGCAGTGGGGACAGGGGGAATCCCTACGAGCAGTACTTC. It is translated as CASSGDRGNPYEQYF.

This clone has more than one count but fewer than ten. This chain connects TRBV7-2 to TRBJ2-1, with TRBD2 matching over 8 bases. V gave up 6 bases and J gave up 8 bases; unmatched junction bases: 12. CDR3 length equals 15 residues. Germline V gives CDR1 SGHTA, CDR2 FQGNSA. The CDR3 nucleotides are TGTGCCAGCAGAAGAGAGGGGCAGCGGGGGTATGAGCAGTTCTTC. Translating gives CASRREGQRGYEQFF. Filled out from reference TRBV7-2 and TRBJ2-1, the complete variable domain reads GAGVSQSPSNKVTEKGKDVELRCDPISGHTALYWYRQSLGQGLEFLIYFQGNSAPDKSGLPSDRFSAERTGGSVSTLTIQRTQQEDSAVYLCASRREGQRGYEQFFGPGTRLTVL.

V gene TRBV5-1 combines with J gene TRBJ2-5; D is undetermined. Germline lookup yields CDR1 SGHRS and CDR2 YFSETQ. With 7 bases removed from V and 5 bases from J, the gap between germline ends came to 15 bases. This CDR3 is 13 amino acids long. CDR3 DNA sequence: TGCGCCAGCGGAGCTACCCCCCGGGAGACCCAGTACTTC. This gives the protein CASGATPRETQYF.

In regard to this clone: This same CDR3 is encoded by further DNA sequences in the sample. The V gene is TRBV29-1, the J gene TRBJ1-2; D possibly corresponds to TRBD1 (5 bases). Trimming removed 4 bases at V and 4 bases at J, with 7 bases between. The CDR3 covers 11 residues. Germline V gene data show CDR1 as SQVTM and CDR2 as ANQGSEA. CDR3 protein: CSVADSYGYTF. Written as DNA, the CDR3 is TGCAGCGTTGCCGACAGCTATGGCTACACCTTC.

This chain uses TRBV19 with TRBJ2-2; D might be TRBD2 (5 bases). Trimming removed 5 bases at V and 6 bases at J, with 10 bases between. Germline-derived CDR1 and CDR2 are LNHDA and SQIVND (reference sequence). The CDR3 sequence is 13 residues long. CDR3 in amino acids: CASSLGLAGELFF. CDR3 sequence (DNA): TGTGCCAGTAGTCTTGGACTCGCCGGGGAGCTGTTTTTT.

V and J are TRBV4-1 and TRBJ1-2; TRBD1 matches 7 bases. Germline V gene sequence: CDR1 MGHRA, CDR2 YSYEKL. J was trimmed by 5 bases and V by 4 bases; bases with no gene match: 7. The CDR3 runs 14 residues. The CDR3 DNA follows: TGCGCCAGCAGCCGACAGGGTGAAAATTATGGCTACACCTTC. It translates to CASSRQGENYGYTF.

This clone was seen only once. The V call is TRBV7-2, the J call TRBJ2-3; a possible D gene is TRBD2 (5 bases). V was pared by 2 bases and J by 4 bases, with 10 bases between. Looked up from germline, CDR1 is SGHTA and CDR2 is FQGNSA. The CDR3 consists of 14 residues. CDR3 DNA: TGTGCCAGCAGCTTAATGGGAGCAGCAGATACGCAGTATTTT. Its protein product is CASSLMGAADTQYF.

Only a few counts were recorded for this clone. The gene calls are TRBV11-3 and TRBJ2-5; weak D call: TRBD1 (5 bases). In germline, CDR1 is SGHNT, CDR2 YENEEA. V shed 8 bases and J shed 2 bases, with 18 bases lying between them. The CDR3 totals 15 residues. Here the CDR3 reads CASARVAGFQETQYF. CDR3 coding DNA: TGTGCCAGCGCTAGGGTTGCAGGGTTTCAAGAGACCCAGTACTTC. The variable domain in full, with the rest retrieved from reference TRBV11-3 and TRBJ2-5, is EAGVVQSPRYKIIEKKQPVAFWCNPISGHNTLYWYLQNLGQGPELLIRYENEEAVDDSQLPKDRFSAERLKGVDSTLKIQPAELGDSAVYLCASARVAGFQETQYFGPGTRLLVL.

V is TRBV5-1 and J is TRBJ2-5, with D possibly matching TRBD2 (5 bases). The CDR3 runs 15 residues. Trimming took 4 bases from V and 0 from J, leaving 13 bases between them. Germline-derived CDR1 and CDR2 are SGHRS and YFSETQ. The CDR3 DNA follows: TGCGCCAGCAGCCCAACGACGGGGTACCAAGAGACCCAGTACTTC. Amino acid sequence: CASSPTTGYQETQYF.

This sequence joins TRBV5-4 and TRBJ2-7, with D possibly TRBD2 on 6 matching bases. V was pared by 4 bases and J by 0 bases, with 11 bases between. Germline-derived CDR1 and CDR2 are SGHNT and YYREEE (reference sequence). CDR3 size: 14 residues. CDR3 in amino acids: CASSVGLNSYEQYF. The CDR3 nucleotides are TGTGCCAGCAGCGTGGGACTCAACTCCTACGAGCAGTACTTC.

CDR3 DNA sequence: TGTGCCAGCAGCTCCTACAGGGGAAACACTGAAGCTTTCTTT. Translation: CASSSYRGNTEAFF. V is TRBV5-6 and J is TRBJ1-1; 7 bases match TRBD1. CDR1 is SGHDT, CDR2 YYEEEE, per germline. With 3 bases clipped from V and 2 bases from J, the junction kept 4 bases outside the gene matches. The length of the CDR3 is 14 residues.